This paragraph reports one TCR beta chain. The data derive from a study of blood T cell repertoires in COVID-19. About the research overall: Both acute and convalescent COVID-19 samples were obtained from the United States, Italy and Spain. From T cells, B-cell-depleted T cells, or PBMCs came the material, which was cDNA or gDNA.

Clones were read by immunoSEQ multiplex PCR, and TCRdb kept only the in-frame ones, dropping some. The repertoire holds about 50,000 clones, approximately 80% seen once, with 8.8% in the top ten. The V gene's germline CDR1 is SGDLS and CDR2 YYNGEE. This CDR3 is built from 14 residues. Deletions cut 1 base from V and 4 bases from J, with 11 bases between. Source material: peripheral blood. This receptor was taken from a man aged 55 to 70 with acute or convalescent COVID-19. The V and J genes are TRBV9 and TRBJ1-1; no definite D call. The CDR3 DNA reads as TGTGCCAGCAGCGTATTGGTATCGAGCACTGAAGCTTTCTTT. It is translated as CASSVLVSSTEAFF.